This is a list of T cell receptor beta chains from one sample in a study of monozygotic twins with inflammatory bowel disease. TCRdb reanalyzed the 5' RACE reads, giving one entry per CDR3 protein sequence and no DNA. The sample spans about 380,000 distinct CDR3 sequences; the ten largest clones claim 2% to 3%. Input material: blood. The receptors were gathered from a human donor with ulcerative colitis or Crohn's disease, or a healthy co-twin of an affected twin (not recorded which). CDR3s include the opening cysteine and the closing phenylalanine or tryptophan. The order of the fields is J gene, V gene, CDR3 protein.

TRBJ2-3	TRBV6-5	CASSYQGALGTDTQYF
TRBJ2-5	TRBV4-3	CASSQDSGLQETQYF
TRBJ2-5	TRBV10-3	CAISPLLTAKETQYF
TRBJ1-2	TRBV5-1	CASSPSQITRYTF
TRBJ1-6	TRBV7-6	CASSLGPRKDSPLHF
TRBJ2-1	TRBV5-1	CASSLDLNSGRGGLVYNEQFF
TRBJ2-1	TRBV19	CASSMGLPSYNEQFF
TRBJ2-7	TRBV9	CASSVDGDETYYEQYF
TRBJ2-2	TRBV12-3/TRBV12-4	CASKLMDRLGQLFF
TRBJ2-1	TRBV19	CASSNRPGSSGINEQFF
TRBJ2-5	TRBV4-2	CASSQDLGQGNQETQYF
TRBJ2-4	TRBV10-2	CASRTGTGNIQYF
TRBJ2-7	TRBV7-8	CASSLRATGTGEQYF
TRBJ1-6	TRBV6-5	CASSRESGSPLHF
TRBJ2-5	TRBV5-1	CASSDPGQGGETQYF
TRBJ1-1	TRBV5-1	CASSLLGGPIMNTEAFF
TRBJ2-1	TRBV9	CASSVAGGGGGSYNEQFF
TRBJ2-7	TRBV4-2	CASSTHLRTSEISSYEQYF
TRBJ2-2	TRBV19	CASRSRGRDTGELFF
TRBJ1-5	TRBV27	CASSLGLRGPVNQPQHF
TRBJ2-1	TRBV7-3	CASSLAGLAGGTDEQFF
TRBJ2-1	TRBV11-3	CASSPTGGLTYNEQFF